This T cell receptor (beta chain) was recorded in a study of shared clonotypes between healthy human individuals (dated by TCRdb to 2020 to 2022). A note on the overall study: A few men and a couple of women, aged 18 to 49 years, made up the cohort. Per donor, three plates each were used for CD4 naive and CD4 memory, two for CD8 naive, and one for CD8 memory. To estimate repertoire size and how much clonotypes are shared between individuals, the study performed deep sequencing of blood TCR repertoires from a few healthy adults. Libraries were prepared and TCR repertoires were sequenced by different laboratories using diverse techniques, in order to increase sequencing depth and limit assay-specific biases. Leukapheresis yielded between about 0.94 and 10 billion PBMCs per donor. Results and caveats for the whole study, not just this receptor: Larger estimated clonotype richness was generally found for naive subsets than for memory subsets. Pairwise subsampling indicated that sequencing depth was expected to affect the degree of clonotype sharing among donors. When a few donors were compared, the shared fraction of clonotypes was roughly 4.8% for naive CD4, approximately 3.5% for naive CD8, more than 2% for memory CD4, and roughly 0.43% for memory CD8. Sampling was restricted to blood, and TCR repertoires in tissue are likely to differ from TCR repertoires in blood. Compared with non-shared clonotypes, the clonotypes found in all four sorted-subset donors had higher generation probabilities. The genetic and exposure-history diversity represented was limited by the small number of donors. Rarefaction of sorted-subset datasets indicated incomplete sequencing despite the large sequencing depth.

Using the deep immunoSEQ assay, multiplex PCR amplified TCR CDR3 regions from genomic DNA. Genomic DNA extracted from each cell subset was distributed evenly over all wells of several immunoSEQ 96-well plates, and each plate served as one replicate. For sorted subsets, each replicate PCR was loaded with 200 to 250 ng genomic DNA, equivalent to approximately 27,000 T cell genomes. Purified libraries were measured with a Qubit 3.0 fluorometer, size-checked on a Bioanalyzer 2100, and measured again with the KAPA Library Quantification kit. Every immunoSEQ 96-well plate was sequenced on a dedicated single-read 150-cycle Illumina NextSeq 550 flow cell. As for how the authors treated the data: The immunoSEQ output contained only junctional sequences without quality scores, so filtering could not match that applied to full-length reads. To assign V/J genes and CDR3, sequences were annotated using PyIR, a Python wrapper for IgBLAST v1.9, with IMGT germline references. Reads with weak V/J assignments (E-value above 1e-6), missing CDR3, stop codons, out-of-frame junctions, or ambiguous translated residues were removed. V3J clonotypes were defined as sequences sharing the same inferred V gene, J gene, and CDR3 amino acid sequence. To compute the percentage overlap between repertoires, the number of shared unique clonotypes was divided by the size of the smaller repertoire. Repertoire richness was assessed with RTK rarefaction, the Chao1 estimator, and Recon v2.1 estimates of unobserved clonotypes. For all TCRbeta clonotypes obtained by the gDNA method from several donors, generation probabilities were computed with OLGA. Imported from immuneACCESS, the table was reduced by TCRdb to in-frame sequences with V and J called. These copies leave out some clones; in studies compared against another copy, an unresolved V gene accounts for under half, and the cause of the remainder is not known. The V and J calls and clone size were taken over from that table, and D and trimming were inferred from the DNA. This sample is represented by about 750,000 clones; around 93% of them were singletons. The ten largest make up less than 25% of the sample.

CD8 naive samples were CD45RO-negative cells positively selected for CCR7, giving a CD45RA+CCR7+ population that excluded TemRA cells. Healthy HIV-negative adults with no recently reported acute infections or vaccinations were included as donors. Every donor was a Caucasian adult living in Nashville, Tennessee, USA. After blood collection by leukapheresis, PBMCs were isolated using Ficoll-Histopaque density gradient centrifugation and then cryopreserved in the vapor phase of liquid nitrogen. Analytical flow cytometry was used to check the purity and quantity of each magnetically sorted T cell population. From each sorted fraction, genomic DNA was isolated and quantified by UV absorbance on a Nanodrop 2000c. The CDR3 contains 16 residues, cysteine and phenylalanine counted. Only the CDR3 DNA is retained, 48 bases long and in frame from the first base. The germline V gene (reference sequence) yields MNHEY for CDR1 and SMNVEV for CDR2. Compared with germline, V lacks 5 bases and J lacks 3 bases; bases without a gene match: 7.

On this clone: This clone's antigen is unknown. One base away there is no much larger clone; base qualities are not given.

Sequencing was carried out using naive CD8+ T cells sorted from blood. The cell subset or site label of this sample denotes: CD45RA+CCR7+. The chain is encoded by TRBV27 joined to TRBJ2-7; TRBD2 matches 13 bases in the middle. The source is a man aged 25 to 40 in good health. The nucleotide sequence reads as follows: TGTGCCAGCAGTGACCTGGGGACTAGCGGGATCTACGAGCAGTACTTC. This sequence encodes CASSDLGTSGIYEQYF.